This T cell receptor (beta chain) came from a study of blood T cells in healthy people across ages. General study results and limits: Correlation between TCR beta diversity and naive T cell percentage was strong.

The CDR3 is 13 residues long. Germline V CDR1 and CDR2: MNHNY, SVGAGI (reference sequence). The V end was cut by 2 bases, the J end by 2 bases, with 6 bases between. Alongside a J-beta primer mix, a sample-barcoded 5' primer served in a second PCR lasting roughly 6 to 11 cycles. Each CDR3 protein is one row after TCRdb ran MiXCR on the 5' RACE reads. The data show hundreds of thousands of distinct CDR3 sequences, with around 25% seen just once and 9% to 9.5% held by the top ten. Concerning this clonotype: The antigen is unknown.

This sample was also put to use in a study of T cells of mothers and their children.

The gene calls are TRBV6-6 and TRBJ1-2; D remains unclear. The sequenced material came from blood. The source is a boy aged 5-17 years in good health. Written as DNA, the CDR3 is TGTGCCAGCAGTTACGATCCGAACTATGGCTACACCTTC. Protein product: CASSYDPNYGYTF.